This T cell receptor beta chain was profiled in a study of cytomegalovirus exposure and HLA in healthy donors. Germline V gene data show CDR1 as SNHLY and CDR2 as FYNNEI. V lost 3 bases to trimming and J lost 4 bases, with 10 bases between them. The CDR3 runs to 13 residues. 60 Vbeta and 13 Jbeta primers were used in PCR. Sequenced by immunoSEQ multiplex PCR; TCRdb stores in-frame clones only, minus some. This repertoire shows tens of thousands of clones, approximately 81% found once; its top ten account for around 3%. The J gene is TRBJ2-7, the V gene TRBV2; no definite D call. Sequenced sample: PBMCs. This TCR came from a woman under 40 in good health and CMV-seronegative. This chain's CDR3 is CASSEGSLYEQYF. The CDR3 coding sequence is TGTGCCAGCAGTGAGGGCAGCCTATACGAGCAGTACTTC. Using reference TRBV2 and TRBJ2-7 for the parts outside the CDR3, the full variable domain is EPEVTQTPSHQVTQMGQEVILRCVPISNHLYFYWYRQILGQKVEFLVSFYNNEISEKSEIFDDQFSVERPDGSNFTLKIRSTKLEDSAMYFCASSEGSLYEQYFGPGTRLTVT.